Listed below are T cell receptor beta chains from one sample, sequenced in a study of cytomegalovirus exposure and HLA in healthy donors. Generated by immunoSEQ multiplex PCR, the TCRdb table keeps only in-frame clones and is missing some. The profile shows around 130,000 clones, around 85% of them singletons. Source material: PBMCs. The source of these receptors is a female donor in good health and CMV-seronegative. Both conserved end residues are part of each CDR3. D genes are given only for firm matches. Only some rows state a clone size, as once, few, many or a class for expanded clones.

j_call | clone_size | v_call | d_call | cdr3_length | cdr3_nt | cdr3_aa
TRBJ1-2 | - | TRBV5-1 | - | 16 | TGCGCCAGCAGCTTGGGTGGCAGTCCCTCTAACTATGGCTACACCTTC | CASSLGGSPSNYGYTF
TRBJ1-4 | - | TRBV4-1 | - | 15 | TGCGCCAGCAGCCAAGCCGGACAACCTAATGAAAAACTGTTTTTT | CASSQAGQPNEKLFF
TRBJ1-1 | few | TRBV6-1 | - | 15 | TGTGCCAGCAGAGCGCGTACAGGGCCGAACACTGAAGCTTTCTTT | CASRARTGPNTEAFF
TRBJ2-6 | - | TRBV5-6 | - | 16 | TGTGCCAGCGGACGGGTGGGGGGTACTGGGGCCAACGTCCTGACTTTC | CASGRVGGTGANVLTF
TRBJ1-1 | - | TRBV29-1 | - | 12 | TGCAGCGTTGTTAGAAAGAACACTGAAGCTTTCTTT | CSVVRKNTEAFF
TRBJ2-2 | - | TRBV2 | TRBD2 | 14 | TGTGCCAGCAGATTAGCGGGCGACACCGGGGAGCTGTTTTTT | CASRLAGDTGELFF
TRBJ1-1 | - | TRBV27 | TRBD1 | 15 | TGTGCCAGCAGTTTGAGACAGGGACTGAACACTGAAGCTTTCTTT | CASSLRQGLNTEAFF
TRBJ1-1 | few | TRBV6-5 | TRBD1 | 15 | TGTGCCAGCAGTTACGGACCGACAGGGTACACTGAAGCTTTCTTT | CASSYGPTGYTEAFF
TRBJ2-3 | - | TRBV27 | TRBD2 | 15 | TGTGCCAGCAGTTTCCTAGCGGGCTTCACAGATACGCAGTATTTT | CASSFLAGFTDTQYF
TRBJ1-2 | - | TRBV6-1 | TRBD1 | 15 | TGTGCCAGCAGGATTCCGGGACAGGGTTTTCATGGCTACACCTTC | CASRIPGQGFHGYTF
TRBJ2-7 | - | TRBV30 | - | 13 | TGTGCCTGGAGTGTAGGGAGGTCCTACGAGCAGTACTTC | CAWSVGRSYEQYF
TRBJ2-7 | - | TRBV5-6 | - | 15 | TGTGCCAGCAGCTTGGGTCAGGCGGGCGACTACGAGCAGTACTTC | CASSLGQAGDYEQYF
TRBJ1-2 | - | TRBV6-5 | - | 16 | TGTGCCAGCAGTTACTCGTCCGGACACCGCAACTATGGCTACACCTTC | CASSYSSGHRNYGYTF